This entry lists 27 T cell receptor beta chains sequenced from one sample in a study of T cell responses to AZD1222 COVID-19 vaccine. Data came from immunoSEQ multiplex PCR; TCRdb stores just in-frame clones and leaves some out. Of some 130,000 clones listed, over 65% are singletons. The sequencing used peripheral blood, collected on day 0 of AZD1222 vaccination. Source of these receptors: an adult in good health.

This rearrangement joins TRBV7-2 to TRBJ2-7; 11 positions match TRBD2. The CDR3 is made up of 15 amino acids. The germline CDR1 and CDR2 sequences are SGHTA and FQGNSA. Germline trimming cut 4 bases from V and 4 bases from J; bases unmatched to any gene: 6. CDR3 coding DNA: TGTGCCAGCAGCTCCACTAGCGGGGGTCTATACGAGCAGTACTTC. Translated: CASSSTSGGLYEQYF. The full variable domain, rest sourced from reference TRBV7-2 and TRBJ2-7, is GAGVSQSPSNKVTEKGKDVELRCDPISGHTALYWYRQSLGQGLEFLIYFQGNSAPDKSGLPSDRFSAERTGGSVSTLTIQRTQQEDSAVYLCASSSTSGGLYEQYFGPGTRLTVT.

The count of this clone is one. The J gene is TRBJ2-3, the V gene TRBV5-4, with 7 nucleotides matching TRBD2. Unmatched junction bases numbered 0, after V lost 2 bases and J lost 6 bases. Germline loops: CDR1 SGHNT, CDR2 YYREEE (reference sequence). This CDR3 comprises 12 residues. The CDR3 sequence is CASSFGGDTQYF. The CDR3, as DNA: TGTGCCAGCAGCTTCGGGGGGGATACGCAGTATTTT.

This clone was seen a handful of times. The chain joins TRBV28 to TRBJ1-2; possibly TRBD1 for D (6 bases). This CDR3 is built from 15 residues. V was trimmed by 2 bases and J by 5 bases, leaving 15 bases between them. Looked up from germline, CDR1 is MDHEN and CDR2 is SYDVKM. This CDR3 is CASSLIRGRRYGYTF. CDR3 bases: TGTGCCAGCAGTTTAATCAGGGGCCGACGTTATGGCTACACCTTC.

V usage is TRBV19 and J usage is TRBJ2-7; tentatively, D is TRBD1 (6 bases). Trimming pared 7 bases from V and 1 base from J, leaving 14 bases between. From germline, CDR1 is LNHDA and CDR2 SQIVND (reference sequence). The CDR3 runs to 14 residues. The chain's CDR3 is CASTQRQGSYEQYF. The DNA of the CDR3 is TGTGCCAGTACCCAAAGGCAGGGGTCCTACGAGCAGTACTTC.

Details on this clone: The same CDR3 can be traced to other DNA sequences in this sample. The chain couples TRBV5-1 to TRBJ1-1, with D unclear. CDR1 is SGHRS, CDR2 YFSETQ, per germline. This CDR3 is built from 13 residues. With 0 bases removed from V and 0 bases from J, the gap between germline ends came to 3 bases. In DNA, the CDR3 is TGCGCCAGCAGCTTGGGATTGAACACTGAAGCTTTCTTT. As protein: CASSLGLNTEAFF.

V usage is TRBV28 and J usage is TRBJ1-1, with D unclear. The germline CDR1 and CDR2 sequences are MDHEN and SYDVKM. The CDR3 contains 14 residues. The V end was cut by 4 bases, the J end by 0 bases, with 9 bases between. CDR3 nucleotides: TGTGCCAGCAGTTCAGGTACCATGAACACTGAAGCTTTCTTT. Translating gives CASSSGTMNTEAFF.

The chain uses TRBV27 and TRBJ1-5, with D unclear. Germline V CDR1 and CDR2: MNHEY, SMNVEV (reference sequence). V shed 2 bases and J shed 6 bases, with 8 bases lying between them. The CDR3 extends over 13 amino acids. CDR3 residues: CASSLEGPQPQHF. In DNA, the CDR3 is TGTGCCAGCAGTTTAGAGGGCCCTCAGCCCCAGCATTTT.

There are a few counts of this clone. The chain employs TRBV11-2 and TRBJ1-1, with unresolved D. V was cut by 4 bases and J by 7 bases, with 10 bases left in between. CDR3 length equals 12 residues. The germline V gene encodes CDR1 SGHAT and CDR2 FQNNGV. The CDR3 DNA reads as TGTGCCAGCAGCTCCTCACGATTTGAAGCTTTCTTT. Its translation is CASSSSRFEAFF.

A single count supports this clone. The J gene is TRBJ1-5, the V gene TRBV10-3; D is unresolved. CDR3 length: 15 residues. CDR1 is ENHRY and CDR2 is SYGVKD in the germline V gene. V lost 3 bases and J lost 1, with 10 bases in between. The CDR3 nucleotides are TGTGCCATCAGTGATTCCGGTGGAAGCAATCAGCCCCAGCATTTT. It specifies CAISDSGGSNQPQHF.

The rearrangement joins TRBV19 to TRBJ1-5, with TRBD1 identical over 7 bases. This CDR3 is built from 15 residues. Germline V CDR1 and CDR2: LNHDA, SQIVND (reference sequence). The V gene end was trimmed by 1 base and the J gene end by 7 bases; junction bases not matched to a gene: 7. In DNA, the CDR3 is TGTGCCAGTAGTATAGCAGGGGGTCTGGAGCAGCCCCAGCATTTT. This codes for CASSIAGGLEQPQHF.

The sample holds many counts of this clone. The chain uses TRBV7-6 and TRBJ2-7; 7 bases are shared with TRBD2. Germline CDR1 SGHVS, CDR2 FNYEAQ. J lost 8 bases, V lost 4 bases, and 11 bases had no gene match. This CDR3 has 14 residues. The CDR3, as DNA: TGTGCCAGCAGCTCGAGCGGGGAGTTGGCGAAGCAGTACTTC. Its protein product is CASSSSGELAKQYF.

The chain uses TRBV5-4 and TRBJ2-2; no firm D call. The CDR3 sequence is 15 residues long. Between the trimmed V and J ends, which lost 0 bases and 3 bases, there was a span of 9 bases. The germline V gene has CDR1 SGHNT and CDR2 YYREEE (reference sequence). CDR3 in amino acids: CASSLGVSYTGELFF. CDR3 DNA: TGTGCCAGCAGCTTGGGGGTTTCGTACACCGGGGAGCTGTTTTTT.

The rearrangement uses TRBV27 and TRBJ1-1; D gene ambiguous. CDR3 size: 17 residues. Germline loops: CDR1 MNHEY, CDR2 SMNVEV (reference sequence). Deletions cut 3 bases from V and 0 bases from J, with 17 bases between. CDR3 DNA sequence: TGTGCCAGCAGTTTGAGGGAAATTGGATTATTGAACACTGAAGCTTTCTTT. Protein: CASSLREIGLLNTEAFF.

This clone was counted a single time. V gene TRBV27 combines with J gene TRBJ1-5; 8 bases are shared with TRBD1. This CDR3 region has 19 residues. The germline CDR1 and CDR2 sequences are MNHEY and SMNVEV (reference sequence). V shed 4 bases and J 1 base; nucleotides not matched to a gene: 15. As DNA, the CDR3 is TGTGCCAGCAGTTACTCCACAGGACAGGGAAGCGGGAGCAATCAGCCCCAGCATTTT. It translates to CASSYSTGQGSGSNQPQHF.

This clone has just one count. The rearrangement uses TRBV19 and TRBJ1-5; 7 nucleotides align to TRBD1. The CDR3 runs to 13 residues. Germline CDR1 reads LNHDA; CDR2 reads SQIVND (reference sequence). With V trimmed by 7 bases and J by 6 bases, 6 bases remained unmatched. This CDR3 is CASNTGDSQPQHF. For the CDR3, the DNA is TGTGCCAGTAATACAGGGGACAGTCAGCCCCAGCATTTT. The full variable domain, with the rest looked up from reference TRBV19 and TRBJ1-5, is DGGITQSPKYLFRKEGQNVTLSCEQNLNHDAMYWYRQDPGQGLRLIYYSQIVNDFQKGDIAEGYSVSREKKESFPLTVTSAQKNPTAFYLCASNTGDSQPQHFGDGTRLSIL.

This rearrangement joins TRBV19 to TRBJ1-1; D uncertain. V lost 3 bases to trimming and J lost 0 bases, with 5 bases between them. The length of the CDR3 is 13 residues. Germline CDR1 reads LNHDA; CDR2 reads SQIVND (reference sequence). The CDR3: CASSIALNTEAFF. The CDR3 nucleotides read TGTGCCAGTAGTATCGCGTTGAACACTGAAGCTTTCTTT.

This clone was seen just once. This rearrangement joins TRBV10-2 to TRBJ1-5; a weak D match, TRBD1 (5 bases). V gave up 5 bases and J gave up 5 bases, with 13 bases separating them. This CDR3 region has 14 residues. Germline V CDR1 and CDR2: WSHSY, SAAADI. CDR3 region: CASSRTPADQPQHF. The DNA for the CDR3 is TGCGCCAGCAGTAGGACACCGGCCGATCAGCCCCAGCATTTT.

The chain couples TRBV18 to TRBJ1-2; 9 nucleotides align to TRBD1. The germline V gene encodes CDR1 KGHSH and CDR2 LQKENI. CDR3 size: 14 residues. The J segment lost 5 bases and the V segment lost 2 bases, leaving 3 bases of the junction unmatched. DNA of the CDR3: TGTGCCAGCTCACCAACCGGACAGGGGTATGGCTACACCTTC. The encoded protein is CASSPTGQGYGYTF. The whole variable domain, filled in from reference TRBV18 and TRBJ1-2, reads NAGVMQNPRHLVRRRGQEARLRCSPMKGHSHVYWYRQLPEEGLKFMVYLQKENIIDESGMPKERFSAEFPKEGPSILRIQQVVRGDSAAYFCASSPTGQGYGYTFGSGTRLTVV.

The V gene is TRBV12-3 or TRBV12-4, the J gene TRBJ1-1; D is undetermined. The CDR3 contains 13 residues. V was cut by 3 bases and J by 6 bases, with 11 bases left in between. The CDR3 DNA sequence: TGTGCCAGCAGTTTCCGGGGTGGTGCTGAAGCTTTCTTT. It translates to CASSFRGGAEAFF.

The count of this clone is one. The junction departs from the called germline gene at one end, perhaps through a read error. The chain employs TRBV3-1 (or the pseudogene TRBV3-2) and TRBJ1-1, with 7 bases identical to TRBD1. Per germline, CDR1 LGHDT and CDR2 YNNKEL (reference sequence). The CDR3 covers 12 residues. The CDR3 DNA reads TGTGCCAGCAGCCAAGACTCGAGGGGGCAGACTTTT. Residues: CASSQDSRGQTF.

The chain employs TRBV28 and TRBJ2-5; possible D gene TRBD2, 5 bases. Germline assignment: CDR1 MDHEN and CDR2 SYDVKM. The germline V and J ends were trimmed by 5 bases and 4 bases, with 8 bases remaining between them. The CDR3 runs 12 residues. The CDR3 sequence: CASSEGRETQYF. For the CDR3, the DNA is TGTGCCAGCAGTGAGGGCCGAGAGACCCAGTACTTC.

This rearrangement joins TRBV24-1 to TRBJ2-3, with D maybe TRBD2 (7 bases). CDR1 and CDR2 (germline): KGHDR, SFDVKD. Trimming pared 3 bases from V and 4 bases from J, leaving 10 bases between. CDR3 length equals 14 residues. The CDR3 DNA sequence: TGTGCCACCAGTGATCCGGGGGGCGCAGATACGCAGTATTTT. Its protein is CATSDPGGADTQYF.

The chain joins TRBV9 to TRBJ2-1; D might be TRBD2 (6 bases). The CDR3 is 15 amino acids. V was pared by 0 bases and J by 4 bases, with 11 bases between. CDR1 and CDR2 (germline): SGDLS, YYNGEE. The CDR3 nucleotides read TGTGCCAGCAGCGTAGTAGGAGGGATTTACAATGAGCAGTTCTTC. As protein: CASSVVGGIYNEQFF.

The chain combines TRBV9 with TRBJ1-2; D remains unclear. V lost 0 bases, J lost 4 bases, and 13 bases lay in between. This CDR3 has 15 residues. Germline V gene sequence: CDR1 SGDLS, CDR2 YYNGEE. The CDR3, as DNA: TGTGCCAGCAGCGTAGCTTTGGGTCAGGCCTATGGCTACACCTTC. Translated: CASSVALGQAYGYTF.

This clone is judged medium-sized (0.01 to 0.1%). The chain uses TRBV5-6 and TRBJ1-6, with D tentatively TRBD1 (6 bases). There are 14 residues in the CDR3. Deletions cut 0 bases from V and 8 bases from J, with 9 bases between. Germline V gives CDR1 SGHDT, CDR2 YYEEEE. The CDR3 DNA is TGTGCCAGCAGCTTGGCAGGGGTGGATTCACCCCTCCACTTT. As protein: CASSLAGVDSPLHF.

The chain couples TRBV5-1 to TRBJ2-1; the D gene is possibly TRBD2 (6 bases). In germline, CDR1 is SGHRS, CDR2 YFSETQ. Trimming stripped 2 bases from V and 6 bases from J, with 9 bases between. This CDR3 is 13 amino acids long. The CDR3 here is CASSFGGTNEQFF. CDR3 bases: TGCGCCAGCAGCTTTGGCGGGACCAATGAGCAGTTCTTC.

This clone was seen a single time. The chain couples TRBV6-6 to TRBJ2-3; D may be TRBD1 (6 bases). V was cut by 4 bases and J by 7 bases, with 18 bases left in between. The CDR3 is made up of 15 amino acids. Germline V CDR1 and CDR2: MNHNY, SVGAGI (reference sequence). As DNA, the CDR3 is TGTGCCAGCAGTTGGGGGATCAGACAGGAGAATACGCAGTATTTT. Its protein is CASSWGIRQENTQYF.